The entry that follows covers one T cell receptor (beta chain) sequence. This record comes from a study of shared clonotypes between healthy human individuals. Researchers partitioned CD4+ cells into CD45RA+ naive and CD45RA-negative memory subsets. The germline V gene encodes CDR1 MDHEN and CDR2 SYDVKM. V shed 2 bases and J 5 bases; nucleotides not matched to a gene: 4. The CDR3 length is 15 residues. The data were produced by immunoSEQ multiplex PCR, yet TCRdb's version contains in-frame clones alone and is incomplete. Found here are some 500,000 clones, more than 95% of them singletons; the top ten hold under 0.065%.

The sample taken for sequencing was naive CD4+ T cells sorted from blood. The subset: CD45RA+ positively selected. This sequence joins TRBV28 and TRBJ2-3, with 10 bases aligning to TRBD2. The clonotype comes from a woman aged 30 to 39 in good health. CDR3 DNA: TGTGCCAGCAGTTTACCTAGCGGGGGTGTAGATACGCAGTATTTT. Translated: CASSLPSGGVDTQYF.